This T cell receptor beta chain was documented in a study of blood T cell repertoires in COVID-19. Study overall: T cells, B-cell-depleted T cells, or PBMCs provided the cDNA or gDNA that served as material.

J gave up 3 bases and V 5 bases, and 8 bases lay outside the gene matches. This CDR3 comprises 14 residues. Germline CDR1 is GTSNPN and CDR2 is SVGIG (reference sequence). The method was immunoSEQ multiplex PCR; TCRdb's version includes in-frame clones alone and lacks a portion of them. The sample lists 100,000 or so clones; about 90% were seen once. Material: peripheral blood. This sequence joins TRBV30 and TRBJ2-7, with TRBD1 matching 9 bases. The receptor comes from a man between 25 and 39 years old in a cohort sampled during active COVID-19. CDR3 sequence (DNA): TGTGCCTGGTCCGGGACAGGGTCCGTCTACGAGCAGTACTTC. This codes for CAWSGTGSVYEQYF.